A single sample is the source of the 25 T cell receptor beta chains below, sequenced in a study of blood T cell repertoires in COVID-19. Profiled with immunoSEQ multiplex PCR; TCRdb holds only in-frame clones, not every one. Here the sample spans over 110,000 clones, 84% being singletons. Sequencing input: PBMCs or T cells enriched from blood (not recorded which). The source is a man aged 35 to 55 with acute COVID-19.

The chain couples TRBV19 to TRBJ2-3; 11 bases agree with TRBD2. CDR1 LNHDA and CDR2 SQIVND come from the germline V gene (reference sequence). This CDR3 is built from 15 residues. With 9 bases clipped from V and 3 bases from J, the junction kept 8 bases outside the gene matches. The DNA of the CDR3 is TGTGCCAGCAGCGCAACTAGCGGGGGAACAGATACGCAGTATTTT. Its protein product is CASSATSGGTDTQYF. Variable domain in full (rest from reference TRBV19 and TRBJ2-3): DGGITQSPKYLFRKEGQNVTLSCEQNLNHDAMYWYRQDPGQGLRLIYYSQIVNDFQKGDIAEGYSVSREKKESFPLTVTSAQKNPTAFYLCASSATSGGTDTQYFGPGTRLTVL.

The chain links TRBV11-2 to TRBJ2-3; D not certain. The CDR3 contains 14 residues. The V end lost 3 bases, the J end lost 0 bases, and 7 bases lay between the germline ends. Per germline, CDR1 SGHAT and CDR2 FQNNGV. DNA of the CDR3: TGTGCCAGCAGCTTTGTAGCTAGCACAGATACGCAGTATTTT. This translates into CASSFVASTDTQYF.

This chain joins TRBV2 and TRBJ2-3; the D gene is possibly TRBD1 (6 bases). CDR1 SNHLY and CDR2 FYNNEI come from the germline V gene. The CDR3 consists of 17 residues. Trimming removed 4 bases at V and 0 bases at J, with 17 bases between. Here the CDR3 reads CASSGISWDTSTDTQYF. CDR3 DNA sequence: TGTGCCAGCAGTGGTATATCTTGGGACACCAGCACAGATACGCAGTATTTT. The full variable domain, rest sourced from reference TRBV2 and TRBJ2-3, is EPEVTQTPSHQVTQMGQEVILRCVPISNHLYFYWYRQILGQKVEFLVSFYNNEISEKSEIFDDQFSVERPDGSNFTLKIRSTKLEDSAMYFCASSGISWDTSTDTQYFGPGTRLTVL.

The chain couples TRBV4-1 to TRBJ2-5; 9 bases match TRBD1. Germline CDR1 is MGHRA and CDR2 is YSYEKL. CDR3 size: 16 residues. J lost 6 bases, V lost 4 bases, and 12 bases had no gene match. CDR3 residues: CASSPEGTGRQKTQYF. The DNA for the CDR3 is TGCGCCAGCAGCCCAGAAGGGACAGGGAGGCAAAAGACCCAGTACTTC.

The V gene is TRBV11-2, the J gene TRBJ2-2; no reliable D call. This CDR3 is 15 amino acids long. Germline CDR1 is SGHAT and CDR2 is FQNNGV. V lost 8 bases and J lost 4, with 17 bases in between. The CDR3 reads CASLEGLSGTGELFF. CDR3 nucleotide sequence: TGTGCCAGCCTCGAAGGTTTATCGGGCACCGGGGAGCTGTTTTTT.

The chain joins TRBV12-3 or TRBV12-4 to TRBJ1-2, with 7 bases matching TRBD1. This CDR3 has 13 residues. V shed 6 bases, J shed 8 bases, and the junction held 9 bases outside the gene matches. Here the CDR3 reads CASRPTGRAGYTF. CDR3 sequence (DNA): TGTGCCAGCAGGCCGACAGGGAGAGCGGGCTACACCTTC.

The V gene is TRBV7-2, the J gene TRBJ2-1, with D perhaps matching TRBD2 (5 bases). The CDR3 loop spans 15 amino acids. The germline CDR1 and CDR2 sequences are SGHTA and FQGNSA. Trimming left V 5 bases short and J 10 bases short, with 21 bases between. This chain's CDR3 is CASSPRSAERVEQFF. The CDR3 DNA follows: TGTGCCAGCAGCCCGAGAAGCGCGGAGAGGGTCGAGCAGTTCTTC.

The chain recombines TRBV2 with TRBJ2-7; D possibly corresponds to TRBD1 (6 bases). Germline V gene lookup returns CDR1 SNHLY and CDR2 FYNNEI. This CDR3 has 14 amino acids. Trimming left V 6 bases short and J 2 bases short, with 14 bases between. The CDR3 loop reads CASRERTATYEQYF. CDR3 nucleotide sequence: TGTGCCAGCAGGGAACGGACAGCCACCTACGAGCAGTACTTC.

The rearrangement uses TRBV2 and TRBJ2-1, with TRBD2 matching 11 bases. The CDR3 loop spans 17 amino acids. Germline V CDR1 and CDR2: SNHLY, FYNNEI. V lost 0 bases, J lost 14 bases, and 15 bases stayed unmatched. As DNA, the CDR3 is TGTGCCAGCAGTGAAGCCCGAAACCTAGCGGGAGGCGTTAGGAAGTTCTTC. Translating gives CASSEARNLAGGVRKFF.

The V gene is TRBV5-1, the J gene TRBJ1-4; the D gene is possibly TRBD1 (6 bases). With 4 bases removed from V and 8 bases from J, the gap between germline ends came to 18 bases. Germline V CDR1 and CDR2: SGHRS, YFSETQ. This CDR3 comprises 15 residues. The DNA of the CDR3 is TGCGCCAGCAGCGATCGGACAGCGAAAGGGGAAAAACTGTTTTTT. This encodes CASSDRTAKGEKLFF.

The V and J genes are TRBV7-9 and TRBJ2-7; TRBD2 aligns across 12 bases. The CDR3 is made up of 17 amino acids. The V segment lost 1 base and the J segment 4 bases; nucleotides outside the gene matches: 8. The germline V gene encodes CDR1 SEHNR and CDR2 FQNEAQ (reference sequence). The CDR3 coding sequence is TGTGCCAGCAGCTTAGAGGCTAGCGGGGGGGCCGGTTACGAGCAGTACTTC. Encoded protein: CASSLEASGGAGYEQYF.

The V gene is TRBV18, the J gene TRBJ1-3, with D possibly being TRBD1 (6 bases). This CDR3 comprises 16 residues. Germline CDR1 KGHSH, CDR2 LQKENI. Trimming took 3 bases from V and 4 from J, leaving 16 bases between them. The CDR3 here is CASSPLDAGAGNTIYF. The CDR3 DNA follows: TGTGCCAGCTCACCCTTGGATGCAGGGGCAGGAAACACCATATATTTT.

The CDR3 nucleotides are TGTGCCAGCAGTGGGGGACTAGCGGGCCCCCCCCCATTCACAGATACGCAGTATTTT. It yields the protein CASSGGLAGPPPFTDTQYF. The chain employs TRBV28 and TRBJ2-3; 12 bases agree with TRBD2. The CDR3 extends over 19 amino acids. V was pared by 5 bases and J by 2 bases, with 14 bases of the junction left unmatched. Germline assignment: CDR1 MDHEN and CDR2 SYDVKM.

V usage is TRBV5-4 and J usage is TRBJ2-3; 8 bases are a match to TRBD2. Per the germline V gene, CDR1 is SGHNT and CDR2 is YYREEE (reference sequence). This CDR3 has 16 amino acids. The V segment lost 4 bases and the J segment 3 bases; nucleotides outside the gene matches: 10. CDR3 bases: TGTGCCAGCAGCATAAAAGCGGGAGTAAAAACAGATACGCAGTATTTT. It is translated as CASSIKAGVKTDTQYF.

This chain connects TRBV20-1 to TRBJ2-1; the match to TRBD2 covers 12 bases. The CDR3 runs 17 residues. Germline CDR1 and CDR2: DFQATT and SNEGSKA (reference sequence). V was clipped by 3 bases and J by 5 bases; unmatched bases: 11. DNA for the CDR3: TGCAGTGCTAGTAAGACTAGCGGGAGCGTAATCCACAATGAGCAGTTCTTC. It encodes CSASKTSGSVIHNEQFF.

This rearrangement joins TRBV29-1 to TRBJ2-5; D is unresolved. The CDR3 contains 12 residues. Germline CDR1 and CDR2: SQVTM and ANQGSEA. V was trimmed by 6 bases and J by 3 bases, leaving 11 bases between them. Here the CDR3 DNA reads TGCAGCGTGACCAAGCAGGAAGAGACCCAGTACTTC. It encodes CSVTKQEETQYF.

The table lists this clone with a few counts. The chain uses TRBV6-1 and TRBJ1-6; D uncertain. The CDR3 contains 16 residues. Germline V gives CDR1 MNHNS, CDR2 SASEGT. The V gene lost 1 base and the J gene lost 8 bases, with 15 bases spanning the gap. CDR3 region: CASSEVRAREDSPLHF. CDR3 bases: TGTGCCAGCAGTGAAGTGCGGGCCCGTGAGGATTCACCCCTCCACTTT.

This clone appeared a few times. V is TRBV4-3 and J is TRBJ2-1; D possibly corresponds to TRBD2 (6 bases). CDR3 length: 13 amino acids. V lost 0 bases and J 8 bases, leaving 8 bases between the germline ends. Germline values: CDR1 LGHNA, CDR2 YSLEER. CDR3 protein: CASSQDWRDEQFF. CDR3 in DNA: TGCGCCAGCAGCCAAGACTGGAGGGATGAGCAGTTCTTC.

The chain joins TRBV5-5 to TRBJ2-3, with D maybe TRBD2 (6 bases). V was trimmed by 1 base and J by 3 bases, leaving 12 bases between them. The CDR3 is 15 residues long. Per the germline V gene, CDR1 is SGHKS and CDR2 is YYEKEE (reference sequence). The CDR3 nucleotides are TGTGCCAGCAGCTTGTGGGGGGTTGGAACAGATACGCAGTATTTT. This encodes CASSLWGVGTDTQYF.

The J gene is TRBJ1-1, the V gene TRBV2; TRBD1 matches at 7 bases. This CDR3 has 14 residues. Unmatched junction bases numbered 9, after V lost 6 bases and J lost 5 bases. The germline gives CDR1 SNHLY, CDR2 FYNNEI. Here the CDR3 DNA reads TGTGCCAGCAGGGCCGACAGGGTAGGGACTGAAGCTTTCTTT. Translation gives CASRADRVGTEAFF.

This clone appeared once. This sequence joins TRBV6-5 and TRBJ2-1; maybe TRBD2 (6 bases). This CDR3 region has 11 residues. CDR1 MNHEY and CDR2 SVGAGI come from the germline V gene. The ends were cut back, 8 bases at V and 7 bases at J, with 9 bases in the middle. CDR3 loop: CASHRGNEQFF. CDR3 DNA: TGTGCCAGCCACCGGGGGAATGAGCAGTTCTTC.

This chain connects TRBV11-2 to TRBJ1-1; TRBD1 is a possible D gene (6 bases). Germline CDR1 reads SGHAT; CDR2 reads FQNNGV. Between the trimmed V and J ends, which lost 4 bases and 1 base, there was a span of 10 bases. This CDR3 has 14 amino acids. The CDR3, as DNA: TGTGCCAGCAGCTCCTTGGACAGGAACACTGAAGCTTTCTTT. Its translation is CASSSLDRNTEAFF.

The chain employs TRBV21-1 and TRBJ1-5; the table names TRBD1, a call not compared with the DNA. TRBV21-1 is flagged as a pseudogene. CDR3 size: 20 residues. The CDR3 nucleotides read TGTGCCAGCAGCAAAGAGCGTCCGTCTGGGGACACATTCTCGAGACAGCCCCAGCATTTT. This translates into CASSKERPSGDTFSRQPQHF.

The chain has TRBV7-2 and TRBJ2-3, with TRBD2 identical over 8 bases. The CDR3 runs 18 residues. The germline V gene encodes CDR1 SGHTA and CDR2 FQGNSA. V shed 0 bases and J 2 bases; nucleotides not matched to a gene: 10. CDR3 sequence reads: CASSLALRLAGPTDTQYF. The CDR3 coding sequence is TGTGCCAGCAGCTTAGCGCTTCGGCTAGCGGGCCCCACAGATACGCAGTATTTT.

This clone was counted between two and nine times. The chain carries TRBV6-5 and TRBJ2-5; 7 bases agree with TRBD1. Germline V gives CDR1 MNHEY, CDR2 SVGAGI. The CDR3 runs to 14 residues. After removal of 0 bases from V and 6 bases from J, the junction contained 4 bases not matched to a gene. The CDR3 loop reads CASSYSTGVKTQYF. The DNA for the CDR3 is TGTGCCAGCAGTTACTCTACAGGGGTGAAGACCCAGTACTTC.